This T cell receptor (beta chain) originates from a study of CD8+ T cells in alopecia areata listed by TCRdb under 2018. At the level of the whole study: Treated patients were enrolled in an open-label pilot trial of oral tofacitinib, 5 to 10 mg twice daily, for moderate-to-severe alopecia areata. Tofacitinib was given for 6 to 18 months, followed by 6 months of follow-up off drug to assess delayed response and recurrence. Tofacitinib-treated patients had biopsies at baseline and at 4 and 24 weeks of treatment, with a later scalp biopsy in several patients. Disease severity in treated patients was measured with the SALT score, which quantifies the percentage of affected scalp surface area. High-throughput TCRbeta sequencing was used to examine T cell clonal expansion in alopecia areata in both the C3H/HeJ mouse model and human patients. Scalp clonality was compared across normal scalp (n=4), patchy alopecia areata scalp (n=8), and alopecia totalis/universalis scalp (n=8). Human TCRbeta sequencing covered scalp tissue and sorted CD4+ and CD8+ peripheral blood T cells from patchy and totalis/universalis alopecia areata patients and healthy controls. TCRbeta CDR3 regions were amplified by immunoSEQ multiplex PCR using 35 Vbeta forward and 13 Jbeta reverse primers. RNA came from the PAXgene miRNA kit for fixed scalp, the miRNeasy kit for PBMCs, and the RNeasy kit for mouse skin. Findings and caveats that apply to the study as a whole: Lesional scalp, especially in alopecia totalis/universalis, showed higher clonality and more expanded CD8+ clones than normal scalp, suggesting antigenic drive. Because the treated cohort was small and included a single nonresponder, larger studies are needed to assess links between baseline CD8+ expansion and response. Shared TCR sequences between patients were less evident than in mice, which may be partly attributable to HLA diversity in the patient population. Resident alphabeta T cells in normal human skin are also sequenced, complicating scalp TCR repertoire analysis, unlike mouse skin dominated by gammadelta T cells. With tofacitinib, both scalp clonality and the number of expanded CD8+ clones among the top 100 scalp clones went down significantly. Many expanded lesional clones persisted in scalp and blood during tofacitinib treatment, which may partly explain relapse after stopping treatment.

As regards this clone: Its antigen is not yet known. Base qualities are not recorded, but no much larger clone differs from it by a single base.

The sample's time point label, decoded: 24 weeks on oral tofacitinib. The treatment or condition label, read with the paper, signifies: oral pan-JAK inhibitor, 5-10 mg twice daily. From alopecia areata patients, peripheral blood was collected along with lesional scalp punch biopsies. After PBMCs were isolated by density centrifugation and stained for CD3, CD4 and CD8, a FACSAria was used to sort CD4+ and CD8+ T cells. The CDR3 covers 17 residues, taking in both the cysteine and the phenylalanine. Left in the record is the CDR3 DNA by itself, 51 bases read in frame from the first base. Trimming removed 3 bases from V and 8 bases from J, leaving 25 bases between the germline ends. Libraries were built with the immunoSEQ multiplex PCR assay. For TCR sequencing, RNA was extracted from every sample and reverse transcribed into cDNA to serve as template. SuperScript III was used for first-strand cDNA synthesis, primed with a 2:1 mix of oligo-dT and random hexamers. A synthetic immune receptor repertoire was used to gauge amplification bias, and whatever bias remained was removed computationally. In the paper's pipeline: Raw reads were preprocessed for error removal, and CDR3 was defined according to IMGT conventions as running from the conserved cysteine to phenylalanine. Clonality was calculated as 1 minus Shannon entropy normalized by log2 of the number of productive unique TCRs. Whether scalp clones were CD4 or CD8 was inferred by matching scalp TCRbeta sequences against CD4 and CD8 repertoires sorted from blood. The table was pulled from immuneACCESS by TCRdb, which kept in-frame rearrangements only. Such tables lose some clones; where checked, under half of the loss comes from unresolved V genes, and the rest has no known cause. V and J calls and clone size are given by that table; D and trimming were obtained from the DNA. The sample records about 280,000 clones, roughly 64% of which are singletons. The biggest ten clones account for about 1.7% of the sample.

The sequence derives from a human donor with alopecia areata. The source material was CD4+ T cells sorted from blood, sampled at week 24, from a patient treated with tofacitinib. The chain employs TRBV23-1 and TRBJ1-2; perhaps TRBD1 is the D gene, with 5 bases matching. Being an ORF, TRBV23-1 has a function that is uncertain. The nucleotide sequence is TGCGCCAGCAGTCACCAGGCAGAACAGGTCGGACTTGGCGGCTACACCTTC. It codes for CASSHQAEQVGLGGYTF.